This is a list of T cell receptor beta chains from one sample in a study of shared clonotypes between healthy human individuals. TCRdb keeps only in-frame clones here, not all; method: immunoSEQ multiplex PCR. The sample has around 2.5 million clones; 80% to 95% are singletons. Source material: naive CD4+ T cells from PBMCs. Receptors were obtained from a man between 18 and 29 years old in good health. Some clones in this sample may be carry-over from other donors' samples. CDR3s include the opening cysteine and the closing phenylalanine or tryptophan. The order of the fields is J gene, clone size, V gene, D gene, CDR3 DNA, CDR3 protein. D genes are given only for firm matches. Size tells how often a clone was seen (once, few, many) or the class of an expanded clone, and some rows leave it out.

TRBJ2-7,-,TRBV6-6,TRBD1,TGTGCCAGCAGTTACAAAGGACAGGGGGCGGTCGAGCAGTACTTC,CASSYKGQGAVEQYF
TRBJ2-5,-,TRBV7-2,-,TGTGCCAGCAGCTTAGCTCTGTACCAAGAGACCCAGTACTTC,CASSLALYQETQYF
TRBJ1-5,-,TRBV6-4,-,TGTGCCAGCAGTGACAGGGTTTGGGGCCCTCAGCCCCAGCATTTT,CASSDRVWGPQPQHF
TRBJ2-1,-,TRBV6-6,TRBD2,TGTGCCAGCAGTCATACTAGCGGGAGATTGAATGAGCAGTTCTTC,CASSHTSGRLNEQFF
TRBJ1-2,-,TRBV10-3,-,TGTGCCATCAGTGAGACTAAACAGGGCAGCTATGGCTACACCTTC,CAISETKQGSYGYTF
TRBJ2-1,-,TRBV7-9,-,TGTGCCAGCAGCTTAGGACCCCAGTACAATGAGCAGTTCTTC,CASSLGPQYNEQFF
TRBJ1-1,-,TRBV15,-,TGTGCCACCAGCAGAGATAGGGGTATGCCTGAAGCTTTCTTT,CATSRDRGMPEAFF
TRBJ1-2,-,TRBV5-1,-,TGCGCCAGCAGCCAGGGGACACAAAACTATGGCTACACCTTC,CASSQGTQNYGYTF
TRBJ1-1,-,TRBV7-2,-,TGTGCCAGCAGCTCGAACCCGGCCTTGAACACTGAAGCTTTCTTT,CASSSNPALNTEAFF
TRBJ2-5,-,TRBV4-1,-,TGCGCCAGCAACGGGGAGAAAGAGACCCAGTACTTC,CASNGEKETQYF
TRBJ1-1,-,TRBV6-1,-,TGTGCCAGCAGTGATTTGTACGCTGCTTTCTTT,CASSDLYAAFF
TRBJ1-2,once,TRBV5-8,TRBD1,TGTGCCAGCAGCTTGAAGGACAGGTCTAATGGCTACACCTTC,CASSLKDRSNGYTF
TRBJ2-7,-,TRBV7-2,TRBD2,TGTGCCAGCAGCTTTCGACTAGCGGGAGGGCGCGAGCAGTACTTC,CASSFRLAGGREQYF
TRBJ2-3,-,TRBV28,-,TGTGCCAGCAAACCCCCAGGGAAATGGGTAGAAGATACGCAGTATTTT,CASKPPGKWVEDTQYF
TRBJ2-2,once,TRBV29-1,TRBD2,TGCAGCGTTGTTATTAGCGGGAGGGAGAACACCGGGGAGCTGTTTTTT,CSVVISGRENTGELFF
TRBJ2-1,-,TRBV4-1,TRBD1,TGCGCCAGCAGCCGACATACGGGACAGAACTACAATGAGCAGTTCTTC,CASSRHTGQNYNEQFF
TRBJ2-1,-,TRBV7-3,TRBD2,TGTGCCAGCAGCTTAACGCGGGAGGACTCCAATGAGCAGTTCTTC,CASSLTREDSNEQFF
TRBJ1-1,-,TRBV7-8,-,TGTGCCAGCAGCTTAGCGTACAGAAAGAACACTGAAGCTTTCTTT,CASSLAYRKNTEAFF
TRBJ2-1,-,TRBV11-3,-,TGTGCCAGCAGCTCCGCGGTTAACAATGAGCAGTTCTTC,CASSSAVNNEQFF
TRBJ2-1,-,TRBV5-1,-,TGCGCCAGCAGCTTGGGGACAGTATACAATGAGCAGTTCTTC,CASSLGTVYNEQFF
TRBJ1-2,-,TRBV28,-,TGTGCCAGCAGTTTCGGAGGGAACTATGGCTACACCTTC,CASSFGGNYGYTF
TRBJ1-4,-,TRBV7-9,-,TGTGCCAGCAGCTTAAGGGGGGCCTCTAATGAAAAACTGTTTTTT,CASSLRGASNEKLFF
TRBJ2-7,-,TRBV28,TRBD1,TGTGCCAGCAGTTTTATTGGGACAGGGACCTACGAGCAGTACTTC,CASSFIGTGTYEQYF
TRBJ2-1,-,TRBV9,-,TGTGCCAGCAGCCAGGGGGTCGGGAGCTTCGCCTACAATGAGCAGTTCTTC,CASSQGVGSFAYNEQFF
TRBJ2-5,-,TRBV5-1,-,TGCGCCAGCAGCTTCGGACAGAGACAAGAGACCCAGTACTTC,CASSFGQRQETQYF
TRBJ2-5,-,TRBV5-4,TRBD2,TGTGCCAGCAGCTTGGTGTCTAGCGGGCCCCAAGAGACCCAGTACTTC,CASSLVSSGPQETQYF
TRBJ1-1,-,TRBV7-2,-,TGTGCCAGCAGCAGCAGGGGAATGAACACTGAAGCTTTCTTT,CASSSRGMNTEAFF
TRBJ2-7,-,TRBV10-3,TRBD1,TGTGCCATCAGTGAGAAGGCCAGGGGGACCTACGAGCAGTACTTC,CAISEKARGTYEQYF
TRBJ1-5,few,TRBV2,-,TGTGCCAGCAGTCCAGGCTCTCCGGCCCAGCATTTT,CASSPGSPAQHF